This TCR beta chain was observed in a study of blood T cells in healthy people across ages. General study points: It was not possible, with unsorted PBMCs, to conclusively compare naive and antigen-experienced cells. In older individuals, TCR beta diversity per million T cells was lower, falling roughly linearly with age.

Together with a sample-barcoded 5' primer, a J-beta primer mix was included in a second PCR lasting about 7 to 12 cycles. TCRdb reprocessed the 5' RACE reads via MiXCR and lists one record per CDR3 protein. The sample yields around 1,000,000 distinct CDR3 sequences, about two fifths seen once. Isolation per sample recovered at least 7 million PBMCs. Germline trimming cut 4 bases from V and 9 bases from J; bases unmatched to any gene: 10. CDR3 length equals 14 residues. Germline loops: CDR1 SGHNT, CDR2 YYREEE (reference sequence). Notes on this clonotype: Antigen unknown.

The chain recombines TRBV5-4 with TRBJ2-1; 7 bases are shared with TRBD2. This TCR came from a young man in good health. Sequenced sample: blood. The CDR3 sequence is CASSATGGWSEQFF. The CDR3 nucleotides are TGTGCCAGCAGCGCAACGGGGGGATGGAGTGAGCAGTTCTTC.